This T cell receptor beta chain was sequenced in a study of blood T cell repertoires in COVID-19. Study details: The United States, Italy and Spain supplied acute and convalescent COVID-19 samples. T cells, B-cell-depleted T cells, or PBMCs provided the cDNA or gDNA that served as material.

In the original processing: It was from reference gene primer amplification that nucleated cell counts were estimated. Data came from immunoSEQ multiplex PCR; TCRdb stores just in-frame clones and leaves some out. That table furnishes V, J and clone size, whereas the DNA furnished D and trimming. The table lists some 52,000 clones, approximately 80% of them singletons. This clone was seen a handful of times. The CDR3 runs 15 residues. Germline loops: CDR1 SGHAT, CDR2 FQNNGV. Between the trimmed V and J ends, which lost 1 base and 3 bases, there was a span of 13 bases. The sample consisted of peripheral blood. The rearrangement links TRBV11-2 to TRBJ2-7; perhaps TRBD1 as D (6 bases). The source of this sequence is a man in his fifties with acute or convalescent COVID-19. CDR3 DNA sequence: TGTGCCAGCAGCTTAGTGTGGCAGGGGAACTACGAGCAGTACTTC. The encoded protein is CASSLVWQGNYEQYF.